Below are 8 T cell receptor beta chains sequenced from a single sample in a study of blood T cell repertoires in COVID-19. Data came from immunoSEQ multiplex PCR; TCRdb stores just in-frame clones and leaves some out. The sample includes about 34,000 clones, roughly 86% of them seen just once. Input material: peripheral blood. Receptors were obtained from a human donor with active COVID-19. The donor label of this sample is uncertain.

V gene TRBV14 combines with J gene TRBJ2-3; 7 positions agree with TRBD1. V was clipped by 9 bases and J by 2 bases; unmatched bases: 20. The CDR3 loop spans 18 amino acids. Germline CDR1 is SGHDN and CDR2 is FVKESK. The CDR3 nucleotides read TGTGCCAGGGAAATCGGGACAGACATAGCCCTAAACACAGATACGCAGTATTTT. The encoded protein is CAREIGTDIALNTDTQYF. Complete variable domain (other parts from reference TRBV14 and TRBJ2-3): EAGVTQFPSHSVIEKGQTVTLRCDPISGHDNLYWYRRVMGKEIKFLLHFVKESKQDESGMPNNRFLAERTGGTYSTLKVQPAELEDSGVYFCAREIGTDIALNTDTQYFGPGTRLTVL.

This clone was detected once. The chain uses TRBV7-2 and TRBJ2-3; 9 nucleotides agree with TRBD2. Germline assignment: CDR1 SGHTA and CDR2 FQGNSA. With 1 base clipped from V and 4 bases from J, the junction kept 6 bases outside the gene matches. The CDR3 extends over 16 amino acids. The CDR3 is CASSLGAGGPSDTQYF. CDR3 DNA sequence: TGTGCCAGCAGCTTAGGGGCGGGGGGGCCGTCAGATACGCAGTATTTT.

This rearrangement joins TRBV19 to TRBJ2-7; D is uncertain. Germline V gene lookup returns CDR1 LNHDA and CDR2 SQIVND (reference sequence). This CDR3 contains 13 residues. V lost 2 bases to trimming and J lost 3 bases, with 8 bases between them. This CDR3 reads CASSINLSYEQYF. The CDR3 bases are TGTGCCAGTAGTATAAACTTGAGCTACGAGCAGTACTTC.

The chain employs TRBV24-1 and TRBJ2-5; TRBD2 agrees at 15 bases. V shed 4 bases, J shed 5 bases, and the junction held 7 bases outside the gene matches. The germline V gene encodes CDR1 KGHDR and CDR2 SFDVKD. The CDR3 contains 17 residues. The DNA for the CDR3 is TGTGCCACCAGTGAGCCCGGGACTAGCGGGGGGAGGGAGACCCAGTACTTC. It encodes CATSEPGTSGGRETQYF.

CDR3 in amino acids: CASSSTGGPRTSTDTQYF. In DNA, the CDR3 is TGTGCCAGCAGCTCTACAGGGGGACCTAGGACTAGCACAGATACGCAGTATTTT. This chain links TRBV7-2 with TRBJ2-3; 8 positions agree with TRBD1. The V and J ends lost 4 bases and 0 bases, in that order; junction bases with no gene match: 12. The V gene's germline CDR1 is SGHTA and CDR2 FQGNSA. The CDR3 has 18 amino acids.

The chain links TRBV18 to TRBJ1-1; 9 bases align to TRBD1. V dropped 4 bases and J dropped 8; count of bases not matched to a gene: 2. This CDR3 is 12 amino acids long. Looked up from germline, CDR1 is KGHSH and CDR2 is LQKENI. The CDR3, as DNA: TGTGCCAGCTCACAAGGGACAGGGGAAGCTTTCTTT. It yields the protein CASSQGTGEAFF.

The CDR3 nucleotides are TGTGCCAGCAGCTTAAAGATCCAGGGCACTGAAGCTTTCTTT. This codes for CASSLKIQGTEAFF. The chain links TRBV11-2 to TRBJ1-1; tentatively, D is TRBD1 (5 bases). CDR1 is SGHAT, CDR2 FQNNGV, per germline. The ends were cut back, 2 bases at V and 4 bases at J, with 11 bases in the middle. The CDR3 has 14 residues.

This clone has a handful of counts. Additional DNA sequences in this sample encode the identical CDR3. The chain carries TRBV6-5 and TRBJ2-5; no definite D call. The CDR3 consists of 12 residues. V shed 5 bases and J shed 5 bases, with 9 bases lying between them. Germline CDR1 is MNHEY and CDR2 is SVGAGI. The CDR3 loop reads CASSPGLETQYF. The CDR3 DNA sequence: TGTGCCAGCAGTCCCGGGTTGGAGACCCAGTACTTC.